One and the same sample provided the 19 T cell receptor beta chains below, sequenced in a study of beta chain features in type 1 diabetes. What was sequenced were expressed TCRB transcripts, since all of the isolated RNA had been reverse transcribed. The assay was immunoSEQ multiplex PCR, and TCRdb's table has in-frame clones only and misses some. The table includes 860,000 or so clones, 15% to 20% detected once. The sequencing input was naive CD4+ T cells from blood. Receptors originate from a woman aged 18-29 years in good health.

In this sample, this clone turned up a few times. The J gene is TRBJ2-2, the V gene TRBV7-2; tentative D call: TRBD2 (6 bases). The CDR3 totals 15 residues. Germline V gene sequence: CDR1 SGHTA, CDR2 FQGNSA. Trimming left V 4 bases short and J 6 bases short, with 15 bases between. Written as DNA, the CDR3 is TGTGCCAGCAGCTCGGCGGCGACTAGGGCCGGGGAGCTGTTTTTT. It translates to CASSSAATRAGELFF.

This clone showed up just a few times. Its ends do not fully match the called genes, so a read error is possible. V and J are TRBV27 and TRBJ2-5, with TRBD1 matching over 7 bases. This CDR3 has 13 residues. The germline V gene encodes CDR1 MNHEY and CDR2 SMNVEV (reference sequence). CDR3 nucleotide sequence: TGTGCCAGCAGACCGGGACAGCAAGGGACCCAGTACTTC. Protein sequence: CASRPGQQGTQYF.

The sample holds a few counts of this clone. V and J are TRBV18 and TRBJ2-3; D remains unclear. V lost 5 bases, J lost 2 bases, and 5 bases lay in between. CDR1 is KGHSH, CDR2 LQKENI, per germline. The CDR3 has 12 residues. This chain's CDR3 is CASSGDTDTQYF. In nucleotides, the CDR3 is TGTGCCAGCTCAGGAGACACAGATACGCAGTATTTT.

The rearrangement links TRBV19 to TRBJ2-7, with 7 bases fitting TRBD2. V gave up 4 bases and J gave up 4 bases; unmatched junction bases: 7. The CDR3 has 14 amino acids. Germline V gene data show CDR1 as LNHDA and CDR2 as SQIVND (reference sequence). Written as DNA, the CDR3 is TGTGCCAGTAGTAAGCGGGGTATTGGTTACGAGCAGTACTTC. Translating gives CASSKRGIGYEQYF.

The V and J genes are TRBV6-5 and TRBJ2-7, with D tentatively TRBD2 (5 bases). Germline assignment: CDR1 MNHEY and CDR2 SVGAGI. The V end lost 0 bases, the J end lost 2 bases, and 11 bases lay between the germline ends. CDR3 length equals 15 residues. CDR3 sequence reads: CASSYSRFGAYEQYF. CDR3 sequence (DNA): TGTGCCAGCAGTTACTCGAGATTCGGGGCCTACGAGCAGTACTTC.

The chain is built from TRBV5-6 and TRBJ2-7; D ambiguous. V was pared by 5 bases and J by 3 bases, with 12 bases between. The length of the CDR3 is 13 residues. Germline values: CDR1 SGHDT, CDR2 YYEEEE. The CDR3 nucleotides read TGTGCCAGCAGTCGGGTGGGCAGCTACGAGCAGTACTTC. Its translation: CASSRVGSYEQYF.

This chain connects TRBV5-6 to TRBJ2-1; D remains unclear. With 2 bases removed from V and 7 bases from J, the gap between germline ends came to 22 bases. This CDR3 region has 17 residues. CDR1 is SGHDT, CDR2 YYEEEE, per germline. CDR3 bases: TGTGCCAGCAGCTTTCTCGCTTTTGTTGAGGCCGTGAATGAGCAGTTCTTC. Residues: CASSFLAFVEAVNEQFF.

The CDR3 nucleotides are TGTGCCAGCAGCTTAGCCCTGGGCAGGGGGAATGAGCAGTTCTTC. As protein: CASSLALGRGNEQFF. The chain is built from TRBV7-2 and TRBJ2-1, with 7 bases lining up with TRBD1. Germline-derived CDR1 and CDR2 are SGHTA and FQGNSA. This CDR3 comprises 15 residues. V gave up 0 bases and J gave up 7 bases; unmatched junction bases: 6.

CDR3 loop: CASSTGTGGYEQYF. CDR3 sequence (DNA): TGTGCCAGCAGCACCGGGACAGGGGGCTACGAGCAGTACTTC. The chain has TRBV6-1 and TRBJ2-7; TRBD1 matches at 11 bases. Germline CDR1 is MNHNS and CDR2 is SASEGT. This CDR3 has 14 residues. V was pared by 6 bases and J by 3 bases, with 4 bases of the junction left unmatched.

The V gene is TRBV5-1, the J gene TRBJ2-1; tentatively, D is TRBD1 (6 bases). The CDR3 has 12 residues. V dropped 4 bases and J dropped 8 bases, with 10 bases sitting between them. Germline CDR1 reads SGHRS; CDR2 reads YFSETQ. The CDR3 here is CASSQGWDEQFF. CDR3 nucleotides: TGCGCCAGCAGCCAGGGGTGGGATGAGCAGTTCTTC.

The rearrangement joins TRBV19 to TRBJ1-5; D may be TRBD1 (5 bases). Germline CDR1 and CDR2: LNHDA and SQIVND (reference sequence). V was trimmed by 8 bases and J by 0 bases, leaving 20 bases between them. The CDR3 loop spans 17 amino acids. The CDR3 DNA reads TGTGCCAGTTCTAAGGGGAACGTAGGATATAGCAATCAGCCCCAGCATTTT. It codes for CASSKGNVGYSNQPQHF.

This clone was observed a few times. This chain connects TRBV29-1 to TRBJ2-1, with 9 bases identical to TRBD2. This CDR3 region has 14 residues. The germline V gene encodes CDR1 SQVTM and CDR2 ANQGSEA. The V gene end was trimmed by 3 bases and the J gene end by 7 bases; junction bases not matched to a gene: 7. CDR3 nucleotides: TGCAGCGTTGACTATAGCGGGAGATTTAATGAGCAGTTCTTC. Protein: CSVDYSGRFNEQFF.

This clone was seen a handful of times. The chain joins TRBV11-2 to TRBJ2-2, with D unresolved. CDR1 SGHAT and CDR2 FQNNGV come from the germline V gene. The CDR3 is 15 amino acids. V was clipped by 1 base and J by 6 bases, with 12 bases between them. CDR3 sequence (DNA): TGTGCCAGCAGCTTAGTCTCACCTATGGCCGGGGAGCTGTTTTTT. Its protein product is CASSLVSPMAGELFF.

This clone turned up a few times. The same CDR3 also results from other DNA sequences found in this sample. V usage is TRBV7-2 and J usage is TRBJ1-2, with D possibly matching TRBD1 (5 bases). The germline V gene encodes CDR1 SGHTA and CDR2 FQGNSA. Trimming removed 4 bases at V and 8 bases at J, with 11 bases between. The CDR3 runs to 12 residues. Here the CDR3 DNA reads TGTGCCAGCAGCTCCTCAGGGTACGGCTACACCTTC. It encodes CASSSSGYGYTF.

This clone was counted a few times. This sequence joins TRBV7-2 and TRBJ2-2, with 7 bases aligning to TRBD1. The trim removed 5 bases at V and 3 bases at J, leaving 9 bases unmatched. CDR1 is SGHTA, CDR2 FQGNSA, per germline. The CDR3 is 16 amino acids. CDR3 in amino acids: CASSLEPGQYTGELFF. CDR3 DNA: TGTGCCAGCAGCCTGGAACCGGGACAGTACACCGGGGAGCTGTTTTTT.

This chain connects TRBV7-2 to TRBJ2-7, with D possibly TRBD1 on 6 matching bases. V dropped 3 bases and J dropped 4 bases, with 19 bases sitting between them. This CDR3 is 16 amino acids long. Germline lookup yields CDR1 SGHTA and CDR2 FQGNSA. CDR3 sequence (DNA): TGTGCCAGCAGCTTTGGCGACAGGAGATTATCGTACGAGCAGTACTTC. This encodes CASSFGDRRLSYEQYF.

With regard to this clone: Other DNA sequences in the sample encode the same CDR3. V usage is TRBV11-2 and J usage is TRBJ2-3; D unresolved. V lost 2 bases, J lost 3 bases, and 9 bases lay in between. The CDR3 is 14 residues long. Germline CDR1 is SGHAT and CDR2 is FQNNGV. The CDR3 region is CASSLLRRTDTQYF. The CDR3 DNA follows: TGTGCCAGCAGCTTACTAAGGCGTACAGATACGCAGTATTTT.

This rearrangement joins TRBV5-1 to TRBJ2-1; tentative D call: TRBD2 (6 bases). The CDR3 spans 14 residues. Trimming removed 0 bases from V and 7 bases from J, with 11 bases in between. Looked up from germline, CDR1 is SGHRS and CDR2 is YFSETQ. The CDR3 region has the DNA TGCGCCAGCAGCTTGGGACTAGTGATGAATGAGCAGTTCTTC. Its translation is CASSLGLVMNEQFF.

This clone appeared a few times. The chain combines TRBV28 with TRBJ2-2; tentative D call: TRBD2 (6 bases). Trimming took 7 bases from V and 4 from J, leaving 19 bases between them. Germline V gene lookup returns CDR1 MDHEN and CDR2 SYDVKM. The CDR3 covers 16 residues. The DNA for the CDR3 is TGTGCCAGCACCCTTTACGGGAGTAAGAGCACCGGGGAGCTGTTTTTT. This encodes CASTLYGSKSTGELFF.